Following are 5 T cell receptor beta chains from one sample sequenced in a study of shared clonotypes between healthy human individuals. Profiled with immunoSEQ multiplex PCR; TCRdb holds only in-frame clones, not every one. The table records around 1,100,000 clones, roughly 80% of them present only once. The source material was memory CD4+ T cells from PBMCs. Subset of the sample: CD45RA-negative fraction. These receptors all come from a man aged 18-30 years in good health. Some clones in this sample may be carry-over from other donors' samples.

The chain links TRBV6-6 to TRBJ1-2; no definite D call. CDR1 and CDR2 (germline): MNHNY, SVGAGI (reference sequence). The V and J ends lost 5 bases and 2 bases respectively, with 12 bases between them. This CDR3 has 14 amino acids. Written as DNA, the CDR3 is TGTGCCAGCAGTGACACGGGTCACAACTATGGCTACACCTTC. Amino acid sequence: CASSDTGHNYGYTF.

This clone has a handful of counts. This sequence joins TRBV5-1 and TRBJ1-1, with 11 bases aligning to TRBD1. Trimming removed 4 bases from V and 10 bases from J; junction bases left unmatched: 9. The germline V gene encodes CDR1 SGHRS and CDR2 YFSETQ. The CDR3 contains 14 residues. The DNA for the CDR3 is TGCGCCAGCAGCGGGCCGGACAGGGGGCGCCTAGCTTTCTTT. It specifies CASSGPDRGRLAFF.

A remark on this clone: The identical CDR3 is also encoded by other nucleotide sequences in the sample. The rearrangement uses TRBV28 and TRBJ2-1; D unresolved. Germline assignment: CDR1 MDHEN and CDR2 SYDVKM. Trimming took off 6 bases at V and 9 bases at J, with 9 bases between the two ends. The CDR3 has 11 residues. The CDR3 here is CASSLSFEQFF. In nucleotides, the CDR3 is TGTGCCAGCAGCCTCAGTTTTGAGCAGTTCTTC.

J is TRBJ1-2 and V is TRBV14; D uncertain. CDR3 length: 12 amino acids. The germline CDR1 and CDR2 sequences are SGHDN and FVKESK. V lost 1 base to trimming and J lost 4 bases, with 4 bases between them. The CDR3 loop is CASSQARYGYTF. In DNA form, the CDR3 reads TGTGCCAGCAGCCAAGCTCGCTATGGCTACACCTTC.

This chain connects TRBV5-5 to TRBJ1-4; 8 nucleotides match TRBD1. The junction had 2 bases not matched to a gene; V was cut back by 2 bases and J by 8 bases. CDR1 is SGHKS and CDR2 is YYEKEE in the germline V gene (reference sequence). The CDR3 runs to 13 residues. The CDR3 region is CASSFYRGEKLFF. CDR3 nucleotide sequence: TGTGCCAGCAGCTTCTACAGGGGGGAAAAACTGTTTTTT.